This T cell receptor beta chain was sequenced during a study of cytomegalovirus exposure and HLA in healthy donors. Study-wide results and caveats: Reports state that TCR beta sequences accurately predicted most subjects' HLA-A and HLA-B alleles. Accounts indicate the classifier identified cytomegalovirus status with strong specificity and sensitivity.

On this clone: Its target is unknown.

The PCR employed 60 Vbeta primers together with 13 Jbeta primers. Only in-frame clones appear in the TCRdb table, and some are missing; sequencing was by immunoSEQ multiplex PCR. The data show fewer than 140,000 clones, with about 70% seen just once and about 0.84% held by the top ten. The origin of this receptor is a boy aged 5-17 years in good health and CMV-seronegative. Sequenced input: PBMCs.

CDR3 in amino acids: CAWSVLKGMGGGYTF. CDR3 DNA: TGTGCCTGGAGTGTATTGAAGGGAATGGGAGGCGGCTACACCTTC. The chain recombines TRBV30 with TRBJ1-2; the D is unclear. V dropped 0 bases and J dropped 8 bases, with 19 bases sitting between them. CDR3 size: 15 residues. Germline CDR1 is GTSNPN and CDR2 is SVGIG (reference sequence). Drawing the rest from reference TRBV30 and TRBJ1-2, the complete variable domain is SQTIHQWPATLVQPVGSPLSLECTVEGTSNPNLYWYRQAAGRGLQLLFYSVGIGQISSEVPQNLSASRPQDRQFILSSKKLLLSDSGFYLCAWSVLKGMGGGYTFGSGTRLTVV.